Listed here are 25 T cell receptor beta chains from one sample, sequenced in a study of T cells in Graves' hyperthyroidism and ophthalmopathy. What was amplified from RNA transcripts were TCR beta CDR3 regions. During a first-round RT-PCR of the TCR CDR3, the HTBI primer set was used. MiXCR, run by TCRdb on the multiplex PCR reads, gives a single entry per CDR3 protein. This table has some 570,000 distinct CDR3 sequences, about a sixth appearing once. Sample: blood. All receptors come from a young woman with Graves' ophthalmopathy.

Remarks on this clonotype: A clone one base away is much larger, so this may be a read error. The CDR3 sequence is CASSPGARRRETQYF. Written as DNA, the CDR3 is TGTGCCAGCAGCCCGGGGGCTAGGAGGCGAGAGACCCAGTACTTC. The chain recombines TRBV7-3 with TRBJ2-5; the D call may be TRBD1 or TRBD2 (6 bases each). With 5 bases removed from V and 4 bases from J, the gap between germline ends came to 17 bases. The CDR3 is 15 residues long. Looked up from germline, CDR1 is SGHTA and CDR2 is FQGTGA.

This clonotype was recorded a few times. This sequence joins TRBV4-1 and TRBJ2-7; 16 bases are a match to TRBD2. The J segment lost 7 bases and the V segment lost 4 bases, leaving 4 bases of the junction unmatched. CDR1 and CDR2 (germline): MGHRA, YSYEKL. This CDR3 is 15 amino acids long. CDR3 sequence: CASSPGTSGREEQYF. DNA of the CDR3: TGCGCCAGCAGCCCCGGGACTAGCGGGAGGGAAGAGCAGTACTTC.

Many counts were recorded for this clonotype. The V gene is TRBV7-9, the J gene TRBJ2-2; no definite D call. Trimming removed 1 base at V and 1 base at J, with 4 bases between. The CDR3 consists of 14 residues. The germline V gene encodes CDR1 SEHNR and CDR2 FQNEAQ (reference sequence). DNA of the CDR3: TGTGCCAGCAGCTTAGAGTGGAACACCGGGGAGCTGTTTTTT. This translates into CASSLEWNTGELFF.

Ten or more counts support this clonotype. The CDR3 reads CASSVLTGGPINQPQHF. The CDR3 DNA reads TGTGCCAGCAGTGTCCTCACAGGGGGCCCCATTAATCAGCCCCAGCATTTT. The genes are TRBV6-1 and TRBJ1-5, with TRBD1 matching over 9 bases. Trimming took 4 bases from V and 4 from J; bases not matched to a gene: 11. The CDR3 extends over 17 amino acids. Per the germline V gene, CDR1 is MNHNS and CDR2 is SASEGT.

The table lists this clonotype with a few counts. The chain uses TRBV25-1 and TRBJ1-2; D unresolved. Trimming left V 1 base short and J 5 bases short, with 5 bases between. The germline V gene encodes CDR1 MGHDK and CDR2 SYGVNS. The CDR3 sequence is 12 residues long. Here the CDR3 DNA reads TGTGCCAGCAGTGAATTGGGGTATGGCTACACCTTC. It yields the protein CASSELGYGYTF.

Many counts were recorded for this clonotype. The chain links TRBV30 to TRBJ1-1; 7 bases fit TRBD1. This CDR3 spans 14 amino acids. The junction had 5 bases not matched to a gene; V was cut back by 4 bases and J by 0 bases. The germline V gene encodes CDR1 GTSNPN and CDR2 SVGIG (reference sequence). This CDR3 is CAWKETGMNTEAFF. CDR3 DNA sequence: TGTGCCTGGAAGGAGACAGGGATGAACACTGAAGCTTTCTTT.

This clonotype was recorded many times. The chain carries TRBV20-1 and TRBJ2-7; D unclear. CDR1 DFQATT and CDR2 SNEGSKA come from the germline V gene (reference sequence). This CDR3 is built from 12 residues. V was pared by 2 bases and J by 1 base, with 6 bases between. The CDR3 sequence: CSARRQSYEQYF. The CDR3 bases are TGCAGTGCTAGACGCCAATCCTACGAGCAGTACTTC.

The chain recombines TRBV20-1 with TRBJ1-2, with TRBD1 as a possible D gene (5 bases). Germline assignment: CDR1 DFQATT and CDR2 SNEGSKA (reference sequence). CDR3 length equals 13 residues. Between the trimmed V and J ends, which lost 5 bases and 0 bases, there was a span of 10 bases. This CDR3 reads CSAGIGANYGYTF. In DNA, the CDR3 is TGCAGTGCTGGGATAGGGGCTAACTATGGCTACACCTTC.

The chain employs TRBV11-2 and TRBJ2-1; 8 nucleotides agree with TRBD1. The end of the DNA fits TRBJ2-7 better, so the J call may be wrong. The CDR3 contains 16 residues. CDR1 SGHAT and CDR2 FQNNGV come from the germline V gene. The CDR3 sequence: CASNDRGSSSYNEQYF. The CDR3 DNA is TGTGCCAGCAATGACAGGGGTTCGAGCTCCTACAATGAGCAGTACTTC.

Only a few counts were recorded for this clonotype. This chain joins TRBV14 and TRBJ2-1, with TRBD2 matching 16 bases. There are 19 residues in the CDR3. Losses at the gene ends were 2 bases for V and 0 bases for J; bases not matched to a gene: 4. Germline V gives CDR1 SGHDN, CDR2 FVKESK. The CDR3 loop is CASSQPGLAGGPSYNEQFF. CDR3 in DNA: TGTGCCAGCAGCCAACCGGGACTAGCGGGAGGGCCCTCCTACAATGAGCAGTTCTTC.

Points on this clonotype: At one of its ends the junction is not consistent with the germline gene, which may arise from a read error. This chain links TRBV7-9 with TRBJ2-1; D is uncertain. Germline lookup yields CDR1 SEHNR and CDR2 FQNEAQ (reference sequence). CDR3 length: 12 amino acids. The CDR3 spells CASSPGYNEQSF. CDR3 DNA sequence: TGTGCCAGCAGCCCCGGTTACAATGAGCAGTCCTTC.

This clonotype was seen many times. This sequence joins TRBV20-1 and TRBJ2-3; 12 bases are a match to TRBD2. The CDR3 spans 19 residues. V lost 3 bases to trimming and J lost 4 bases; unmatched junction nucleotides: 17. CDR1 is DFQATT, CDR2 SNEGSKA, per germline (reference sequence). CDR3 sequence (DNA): TGCAGTGCTAGTCCGGGAGACTGGCCTAGCGGGGGGGACGCAGATACGCAGTATTTT. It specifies CSASPGDWPSGGDADTQYF.

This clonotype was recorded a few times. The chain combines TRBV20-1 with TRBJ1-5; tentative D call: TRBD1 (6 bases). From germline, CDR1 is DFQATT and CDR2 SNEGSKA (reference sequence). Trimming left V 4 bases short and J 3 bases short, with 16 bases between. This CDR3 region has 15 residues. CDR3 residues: CSAMSPEGVNQPQHF. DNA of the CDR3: TGCAGTGCTATGAGTCCCGAGGGGGTCAATCAGCCCCAGCATTTT.

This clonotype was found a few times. CDR3 loop: CASSVEAGPYNEQFF. In nucleotides, the CDR3 is TGTGCCAGCAGCGTAGAGGCGGGACCATACAATGAGCAGTTCTTC. The rearrangement joins TRBV9 to TRBJ2-1; TRBD2 is a possible D gene (6 bases). Deletions cut 0 bases from V and 4 bases from J, with 11 bases between. Looked up from germline, CDR1 is SGDLS and CDR2 is YYNGEE. The CDR3 contains 15 residues. Full variable domain (outside the CDR3, taken from reference TRBV9 and TRBJ2-1): DSGVTQTPKHLITATGQRVTLRCSPRSGDLSVYWYQQSLDQGLQFLIQYYNGEERAKGNILERFSAQQFPDLHSELNLSSLELGDSALYFCASSVEAGPYNEQFFGPGTRLTVL.

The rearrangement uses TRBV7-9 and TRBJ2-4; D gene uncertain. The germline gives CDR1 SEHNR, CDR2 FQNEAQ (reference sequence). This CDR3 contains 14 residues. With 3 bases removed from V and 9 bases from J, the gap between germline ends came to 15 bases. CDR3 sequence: CASSFERPQSIQYF. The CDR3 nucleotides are TGTGCCAGCAGCTTCGAACGGCCCCAAAGCATTCAGTACTTC.

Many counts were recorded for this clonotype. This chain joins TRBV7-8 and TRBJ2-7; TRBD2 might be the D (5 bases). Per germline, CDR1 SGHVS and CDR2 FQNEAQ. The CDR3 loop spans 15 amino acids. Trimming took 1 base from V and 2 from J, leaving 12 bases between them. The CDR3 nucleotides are TGTGCCAGCAGCTTAGAAGCAAGCGGAGCCTACGAGCAGTACTTC. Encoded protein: CASSLEASGAYEQYF. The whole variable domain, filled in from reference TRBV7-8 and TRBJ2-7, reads GAGVSQSPRYKVAKRGQDVALRCDPISGHVSLFWYQQALGQGPEFLTYFQNEAQLDKSGLPSDRFFAERPEGSVSTLKIQRTQQEDSAVYLCASSLEASGAYEQYFGPGTRLTVT.

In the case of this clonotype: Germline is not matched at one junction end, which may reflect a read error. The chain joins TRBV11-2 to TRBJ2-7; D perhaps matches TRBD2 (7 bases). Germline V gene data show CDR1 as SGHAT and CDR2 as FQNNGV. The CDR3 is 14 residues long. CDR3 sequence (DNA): TGTGCCAGCAGTCTAGGGGGGGCTACCTACGGGCAGTACTTC. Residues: CASSLGGATYGQYF.

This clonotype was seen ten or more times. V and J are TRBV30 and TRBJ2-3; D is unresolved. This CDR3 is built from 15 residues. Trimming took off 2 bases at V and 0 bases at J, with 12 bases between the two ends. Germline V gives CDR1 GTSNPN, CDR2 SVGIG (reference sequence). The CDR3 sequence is CAWSLPGPSTDTQYF. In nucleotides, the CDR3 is TGTGCCTGGAGTCTCCCGGGCCCTAGCACAGATACGCAGTATTTT.

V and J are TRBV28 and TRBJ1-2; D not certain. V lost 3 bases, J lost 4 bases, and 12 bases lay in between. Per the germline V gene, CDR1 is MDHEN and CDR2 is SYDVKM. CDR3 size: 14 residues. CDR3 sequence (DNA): TGTGCCAGCAGTTTCGGGCAGACTAGCTATGGCTACACCTTC. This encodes CASSFGQTSYGYTF.

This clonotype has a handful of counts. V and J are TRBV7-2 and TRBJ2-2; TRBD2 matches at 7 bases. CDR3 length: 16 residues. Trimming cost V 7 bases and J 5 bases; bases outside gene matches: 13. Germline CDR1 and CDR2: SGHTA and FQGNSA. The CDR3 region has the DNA TGTGCCAGCACCGATGGGGGGGTGCGGAGTACCGGGGAGCTGTTTTTT. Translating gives CASTDGGVRSTGELFF.

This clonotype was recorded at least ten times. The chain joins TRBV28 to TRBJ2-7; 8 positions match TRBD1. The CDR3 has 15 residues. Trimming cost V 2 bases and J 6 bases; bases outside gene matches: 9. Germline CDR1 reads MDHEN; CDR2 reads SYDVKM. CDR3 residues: CASSLRADRVAEQYF. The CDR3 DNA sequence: TGTGCCAGCAGTTTACGGGCGGACAGGGTCGCCGAGCAGTACTTC.

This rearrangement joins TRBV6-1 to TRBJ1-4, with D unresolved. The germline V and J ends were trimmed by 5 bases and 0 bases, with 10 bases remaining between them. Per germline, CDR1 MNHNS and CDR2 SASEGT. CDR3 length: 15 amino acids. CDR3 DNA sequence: TGTGCCAGCAGTTCCCCCTTTGCAACTAATGAAAAACTGTTTTTT. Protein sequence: CASSSPFATNEKLFF.

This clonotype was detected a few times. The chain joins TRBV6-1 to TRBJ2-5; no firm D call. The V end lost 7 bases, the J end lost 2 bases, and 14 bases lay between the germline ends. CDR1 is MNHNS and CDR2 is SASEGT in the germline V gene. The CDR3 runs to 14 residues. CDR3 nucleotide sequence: TGTGCCAGCAATCCTTTTGGGGTTCAAGAGACCCAGTACTTC. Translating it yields CASNPFGVQETQYF.

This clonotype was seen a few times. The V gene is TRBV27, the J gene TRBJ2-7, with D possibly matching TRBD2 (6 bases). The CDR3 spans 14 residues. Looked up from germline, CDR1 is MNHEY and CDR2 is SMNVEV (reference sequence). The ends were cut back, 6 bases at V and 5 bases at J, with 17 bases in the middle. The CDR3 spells CASRQGLVNHEQYF. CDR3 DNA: TGTGCCAGCAGGCAGGGACTTGTAAATCACGAGCAGTACTTC.

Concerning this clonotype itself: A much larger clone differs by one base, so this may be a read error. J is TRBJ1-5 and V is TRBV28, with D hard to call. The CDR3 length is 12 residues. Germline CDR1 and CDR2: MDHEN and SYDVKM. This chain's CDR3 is CAGSARNQPQHF. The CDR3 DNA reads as TGTGCCGGCAGCGCCCGTAATCAGCCCCAGCATTTT.